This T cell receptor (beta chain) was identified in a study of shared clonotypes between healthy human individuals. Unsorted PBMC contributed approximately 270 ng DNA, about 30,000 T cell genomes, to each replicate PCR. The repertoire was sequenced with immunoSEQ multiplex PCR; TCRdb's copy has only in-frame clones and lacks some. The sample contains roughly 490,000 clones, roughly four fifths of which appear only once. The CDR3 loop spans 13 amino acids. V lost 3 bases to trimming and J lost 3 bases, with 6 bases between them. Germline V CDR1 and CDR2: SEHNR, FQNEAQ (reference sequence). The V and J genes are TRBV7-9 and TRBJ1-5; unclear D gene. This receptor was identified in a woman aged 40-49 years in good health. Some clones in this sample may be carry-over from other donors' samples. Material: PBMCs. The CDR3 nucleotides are TGTGCCAGCAGCTTCACGGACAATCAGCCCCAGCATTTT. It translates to CASSFTDNQPQHF.